A single sample is the source of the 20 T cell receptor beta chains below, sequenced in a study of blood T cells in healthy people across ages. Through a sample-barcoded 5' primer and a J-beta primer mix, a second PCR was run for roughly 7 to 11 cycles. TCRdb re-called the 5' RACE reads with MiXCR, one entry per CDR3 protein. This table has roughly 730,000 distinct CDR3 sequences, more than 50% appearing once. The specimen sequenced was blood. These TCRs come from a man aged 35 to 55 in good health.

The V gene is TRBV7-9, the J gene TRBJ1-4, with TRBD1 matching over 9 bases. CDR3 length: 16 amino acids. With 1 base clipped from V and 7 bases from J, the junction kept 7 bases outside the gene matches. Looked up from germline, CDR1 is SEHNR and CDR2 is FQNEAQ (reference sequence). The CDR3 is CASSLVIGTGIEKLFF. Written as DNA, the CDR3 is TGTGCCAGCAGCTTAGTAATCGGGACAGGGATTGAAAAACTGTTTTTT.

This clonotype was detected ten times or more. Here the CDR3 reads CASSLGRSNEKLFF. The CDR3 DNA sequence: TGTGCCAGCAGCTTAGGCCGGAGTAATGAAAAACTGTTTTTT. This chain joins TRBV7-9 and TRBJ1-4; D unresolved. This CDR3 has 14 residues. Trimming took off 1 base at V and 4 bases at J, with 7 bases between the two ends. The germline CDR1 and CDR2 sequences are SEHNR and FQNEAQ (reference sequence).

V is TRBV9 and J is TRBJ2-4, with D maybe TRBD2 (5 bases). CDR1 is SGDLS, CDR2 YYNGEE, per germline. Trimming shortened V by 0 bases and J by 8 bases, and 18 bases separated the two germline ends. This CDR3 is built from 16 residues. In nucleotides, the CDR3 is TGTGCCAGCAGCGTAGAGGTGACCGCCGGGCGGGACATTCAGTACTTC. It encodes CASSVEVTAGRDIQYF.

The chain is built from TRBV5-6 and TRBJ2-3; D remains unclear. Trimming took off 0 bases at V and 6 bases at J, with 14 bases between the two ends. Germline V gene lookup returns CDR1 SGHDT and CDR2 YYEEEE. This CDR3 region has 15 residues. CDR3 nucleotides: TGTGCCAGCAGCTTGGAACGGGTAGGCGCCGATACGCAGTATTTT. Translating gives CASSLERVGADTQYF.

Notes on this clonotype: A read error may account for a junction end that differs from germline. The CDR3 nucleotides read TGTGCCAGCAGTCCTCAGGTCCAGCTCGTCTCTGGAAACACCACATATTTT. Translated, it gives CASSPQVQLVSGNTTYF. The chain uses TRBV4-2 and TRBJ1-3, with D unclear. This CDR3 spans 17 amino acids. Germline V CDR1 and CDR2: LGHNA, YNFKEQ.

The chain uses TRBV28 and TRBJ2-5, with D tentatively TRBD2 (5 bases). This CDR3 is built from 14 residues. Germline CDR1 is MDHEN and CDR2 is SYDVKM. Trimming shortened V by 7 bases and J by 5 bases, and 17 bases separated the two germline ends. CDR3 sequence: CASTEPLASETQYF. DNA of the CDR3: TGTGCCAGCACCGAACCCCTAGCTTCGGAGACCCAGTACTTC.

The V and J genes are TRBV29-1 and TRBJ2-7; 9 bases map to TRBD1. This CDR3 region has 12 residues. Germline V gene sequence: CDR1 SQVTM, CDR2 ANQGSEA. Trimming took 5 bases from V and 6 from J; bases not matched to a gene: 5. The CDR3 region has the DNA TGCAGCGTTAGACAGGGGGGCTGCGAGCAGTACTTC. It translates to CSVRQGGCEQYF.

The chain has TRBV7-2 and TRBJ2-3; D might be TRBD1 (6 bases). Germline CDR1 is SGHTA and CDR2 is FQGNSA. V gave up 0 bases and J gave up 6 bases, with 19 bases separating them. This CDR3 has 17 amino acids. In DNA form, the CDR3 reads TGTGCCAGCAGCTTAGCGATTGCGCCCAGTAGGGGGGATACGCAGTATTTT. As protein: CASSLAIAPSRGDTQYF.

The V and J genes are TRBV7-9 and TRBJ1-2; D is ambiguous. Per germline, CDR1 SEHNR and CDR2 FQNEAQ (reference sequence). The V and J ends lost 6 bases and 8 bases respectively, with 19 bases between them. CDR3 length: 14 amino acids. As DNA, the CDR3 is TGTGCCAGCAGTCAAGGCCCCGGTACTAAAGGCTACACCTTC. Its protein product is CASSQGPGTKGYTF.

The rearrangement links TRBV28 to TRBJ2-6; D remains ambiguous. The CDR3 is 17 residues long. CDR1 and CDR2 from the germline V gene are MDHEN and SYDVKM. V lost 6 bases to trimming and J lost 0 bases, with 15 bases between them. The CDR3, as DNA: TGTGCCAGCAGCCCCGTTCGAGGCCGCTCTGGGGCCAACGTCCTGACTTTC. It specifies CASSPVRGRSGANVLTF. The variable domain in full, with the rest retrieved from reference TRBV28 and TRBJ2-6, is DVKVTQSSRYLVKRTGEKVFLECVQDMDHENMFWYRQDPGLGLRLIYFSYDVKMKEKGDIPEGYSVSREKKERFSLILESASTNQTSMYLCASSPVRGRSGANVLTFGAGSRLTVL.

The gene calls are TRBV10-3 and TRBJ2-2; D not resolved. Germline values: CDR1 ENHRY, CDR2 SYGVKD. Trimming pared 0 bases from V and 1 base from J, leaving 9 bases between. The CDR3 runs 16 residues. The CDR3 DNA reads TGTGCCATCAGTGAGTCGATAGCAGGGAACACCGGGGAGCTGTTTTTT. Protein product: CAISESIAGNTGELFF.

In this sample, this clonotype turned up many times. The rearrangement links TRBV7-9 to TRBJ2-5, with 10 positions matching TRBD1. The germline gives CDR1 SEHNR, CDR2 FQNEAQ (reference sequence). The CDR3 loop spans 15 amino acids. Trimming removed 5 bases from V and 1 base from J; junction bases left unmatched: 4. The CDR3 spells CASSLGDRGQETQYF. In DNA form, the CDR3 reads TGTGCCAGCAGCCTCGGGGACAGGGGCCAAGAGACCCAGTACTTC.

This clonotype was seen a handful of times. J is TRBJ2-5 and V is TRBV7-9, with TRBD2 matching over 9 bases. The length of the CDR3 is 18 residues. Germline assignment: CDR1 SEHNR and CDR2 FQNEAQ (reference sequence). V lost 8 bases, J lost 0 bases, and 16 bases stayed unmatched. In DNA, the CDR3 is TGTGCCAGCGTCTCGTTAGCGGGAGAGAAACTCCACCAAGAGACCCAGTACTTC. Protein sequence: CASVSLAGEKLHQETQYF.

The rearrangement links TRBV28 to TRBJ1-2; D unclear. The CDR3 runs 14 residues. The germline gives CDR1 MDHEN, CDR2 SYDVKM. V was clipped by 7 bases and J by 2 bases, with 14 bases between them. In DNA, the CDR3 is TGTGCCAGCACCAAAGGCGCAGTGAACTATGGCTACACCTTC. This gives the protein CASTKGAVNYGYTF.

V is TRBV7-3 and J is TRBJ2-6; a possible D gene is TRBD1 (5 bases). Trimming took off 3 bases at V and 4 bases at J, with 10 bases between the two ends. This CDR3 region has 15 residues. Per the germline V gene, CDR1 is SGHTA and CDR2 is FQGTGA. The CDR3 DNA reads as TGTGCCAGCAGCTTTCAGGGAAGGGGGGCCAACGTCCTGACTTTC. Protein product: CASSFQGRGANVLTF.

This chain joins TRBV24-1 and TRBJ2-7, with 9 bases aligning to TRBD1. The CDR3 runs 15 residues. Germline assignment: CDR1 KGHDR and CDR2 SFDVKD. V was clipped by 3 bases and J by 1 base; unmatched bases: 3. CDR3 DNA: TGTGCCACCAGTGATCCTGGGACAGGGTCCTACGAGCAGTACTTC. Its protein product is CATSDPGTGSYEQYF.

Only a few counts were recorded for this clonotype. The chain employs TRBV7-2 and TRBJ1-2, with no clear D. The V gene lost 5 bases and the J gene lost 7 bases, with 14 bases spanning the gap. CDR3 size: 13 residues. The germline gives CDR1 SGHTA, CDR2 FQGNSA. The CDR3 bases are TGTGCCAGCAGCCTACAAGATCTCTTTGGCTACACCTTC. It is translated as CASSLQDLFGYTF. Full variable domain (rest looked up from reference TRBV7-2 and TRBJ1-2): GAGVSQSPSNKVTEKGKDVELRCDPISGHTALYWYRQSLGQGLEFLIYFQGNSAPDKSGLPSDRFSAERTGGSVSTLTIQRTQQEDSAVYLCASSLQDLFGYTFGSGTRLTVV.

This CDR3 is CAISLRGTDNTGELFF. In DNA, the CDR3 is TGTGCCATCAGTCTTCGGGGGACCGACAACACCGGGGAGCTGTTTTTT. This chain joins TRBV10-3 and TRBJ2-2, with D tentatively TRBD2 (6 bases). Between the trimmed V and J ends, which lost 5 bases and 2 bases, there was a span of 15 bases. In germline, CDR1 is ENHRY, CDR2 SYGVKD. The CDR3 contains 16 residues.

Note on this clonotype: A much larger clone sits a single nucleotide away, making a read error possible. This rearrangement joins TRBV27 to TRBJ1-2; D ambiguous. The CDR3 contains 13 residues. Trimming shortened V by 6 bases and J by 7 bases, and 15 bases separated the two germline ends. CDR1 and CDR2 from the germline V gene are MNHEY and SMNVEV (reference sequence). The CDR3 DNA reads as TGTGCCAGCAGCGGTCGCGCAACGTGTGGCTACACCTTC. The encoded protein is CASSGRATCGYTF.

The V call is TRBV10-2, the J call TRBJ2-1; 9 nucleotides align to TRBD1. The CDR3 extends over 13 amino acids. Germline loops: CDR1 WSHSY, CDR2 SAAADI. With 7 bases clipped from V and 9 bases from J, the junction kept 7 bases outside the gene matches. The chain's CDR3 is CASTRDREAEQFF. The CDR3 nucleotides are TGCGCCAGCACTCGGGACAGGGAGGCTGAGCAGTTCTTC.